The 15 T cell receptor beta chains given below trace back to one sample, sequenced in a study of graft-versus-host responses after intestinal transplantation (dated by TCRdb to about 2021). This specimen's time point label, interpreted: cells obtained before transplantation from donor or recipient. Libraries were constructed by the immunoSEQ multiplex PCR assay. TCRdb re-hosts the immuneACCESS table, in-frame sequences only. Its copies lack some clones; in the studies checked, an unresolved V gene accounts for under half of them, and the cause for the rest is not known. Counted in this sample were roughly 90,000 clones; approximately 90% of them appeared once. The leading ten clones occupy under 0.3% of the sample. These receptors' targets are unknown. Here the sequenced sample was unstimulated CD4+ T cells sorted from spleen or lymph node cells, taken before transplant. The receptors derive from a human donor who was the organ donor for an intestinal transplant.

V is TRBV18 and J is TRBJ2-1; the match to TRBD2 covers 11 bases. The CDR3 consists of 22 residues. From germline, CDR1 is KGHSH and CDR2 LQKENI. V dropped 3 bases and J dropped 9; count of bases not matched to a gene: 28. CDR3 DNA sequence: TGTGCCAGCTCACCTGCTTTCGTAGCACTAGCGGGAGAACGAGGTGGAAACGGTGAGCAGTTCTTC. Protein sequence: CASSPAFVALAGERGGNGEQFF. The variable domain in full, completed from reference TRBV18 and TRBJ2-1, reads NAGVMQNPRHLVRRRGQEARLRCSPMKGHSHVYWYRQLPEEGLKFMVYLQKENIIDESGMPKERFSAEFPKEGPSILRIQQVVRGDSAAYFCASSPAFVALAGERGGNGEQFFGPGTRLTVL.

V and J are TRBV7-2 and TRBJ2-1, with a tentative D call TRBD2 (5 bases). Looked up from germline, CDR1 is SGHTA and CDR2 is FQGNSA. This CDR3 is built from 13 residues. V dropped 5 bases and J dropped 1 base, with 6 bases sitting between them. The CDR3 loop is CASSRGSYNEQFF. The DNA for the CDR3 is TGTGCCAGCAGCCGCGGGTCCTACAATGAGCAGTTCTTC.

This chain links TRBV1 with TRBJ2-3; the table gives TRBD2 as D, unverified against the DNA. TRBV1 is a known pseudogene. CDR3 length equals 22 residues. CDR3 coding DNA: TGCACCAGCAAACGAGAGCGAGTTACTAGCGGGGCGGACATTAAGAGCACAGATACGCAGTATTTT. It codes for CTSKRERVTSGADIKSTDTQYF.

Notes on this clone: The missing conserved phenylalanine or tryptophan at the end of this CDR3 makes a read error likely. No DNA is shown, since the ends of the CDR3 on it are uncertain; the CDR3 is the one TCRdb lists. The chain's CDR3 is CASSLHSGPPSAQHGV. The rearrangement joins TRBV11-2 to TRBJ1-2; the table names TRBD1, a call not compared with the DNA. The germline gives CDR1 SGHAT, CDR2 FQNNGV. Counting both end residues, the CDR3 totals 16 amino acids.

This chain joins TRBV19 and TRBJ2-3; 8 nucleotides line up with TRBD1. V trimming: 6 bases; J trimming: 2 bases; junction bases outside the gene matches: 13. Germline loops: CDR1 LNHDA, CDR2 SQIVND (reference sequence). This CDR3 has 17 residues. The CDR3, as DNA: TGTGCCAGTAGCCCTGCGAGGACAGGGAAAATCACAGATACGCAGTATTTT. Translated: CASSPARTGKITDTQYF. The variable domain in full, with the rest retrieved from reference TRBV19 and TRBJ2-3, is DGGITQSPKYLFRKEGQNVTLSCEQNLNHDAMYWYRQDPGQGLRLIYYSQIVNDFQKGDIAEGYSVSREKKESFPLTVTSAQKNPTAFYLCASSPARTGKITDTQYFGPGTRLTVL.

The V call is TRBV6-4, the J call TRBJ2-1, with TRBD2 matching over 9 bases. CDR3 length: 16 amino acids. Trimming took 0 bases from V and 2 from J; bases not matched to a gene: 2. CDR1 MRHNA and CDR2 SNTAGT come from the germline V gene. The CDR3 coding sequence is TGTGCCAGCAGTGACTCCGGCGGGGGGGCCTACAATGAGCAGTTCTTC. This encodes CASSDSGGGAYNEQFF.

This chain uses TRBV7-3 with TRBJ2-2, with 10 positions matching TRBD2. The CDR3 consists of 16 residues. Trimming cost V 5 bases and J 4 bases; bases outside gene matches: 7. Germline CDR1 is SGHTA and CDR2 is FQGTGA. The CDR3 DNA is TGTGCCAGCAGCCCATTAGCGGGAGGCATCACCGGGGAGCTGTTTTTT. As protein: CASSPLAGGITGELFF.

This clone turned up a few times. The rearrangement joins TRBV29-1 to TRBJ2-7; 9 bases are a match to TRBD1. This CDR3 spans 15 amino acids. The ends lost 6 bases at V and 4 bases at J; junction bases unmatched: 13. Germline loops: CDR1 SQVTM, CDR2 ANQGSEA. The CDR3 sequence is CSVSTTGGYQYEQYF. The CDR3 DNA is TGCAGCGTCTCCACGACAGGGGGATATCAATACGAGCAGTACTTC.

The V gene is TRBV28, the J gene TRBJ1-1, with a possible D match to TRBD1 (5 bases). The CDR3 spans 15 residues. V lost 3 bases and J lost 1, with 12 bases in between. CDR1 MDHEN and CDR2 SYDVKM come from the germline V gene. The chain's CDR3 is CASSFFQGSNTEAFF. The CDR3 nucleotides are TGTGCCAGCAGTTTTTTTCAGGGTTCGAACACTGAAGCTTTCTTT. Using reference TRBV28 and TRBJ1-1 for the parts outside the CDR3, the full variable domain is DVKVTQSSRYLVKRTGEKVFLECVQDMDHENMFWYRQDPGLGLRLIYFSYDVKMKEKGDIPEGYSVSREKKERFSLILESASTNQTSMYLCASSFFQGSNTEAFFGQGTRLTVV.

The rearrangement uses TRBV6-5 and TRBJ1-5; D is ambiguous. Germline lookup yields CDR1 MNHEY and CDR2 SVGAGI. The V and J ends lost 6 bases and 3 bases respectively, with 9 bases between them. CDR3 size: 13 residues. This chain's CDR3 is CASRSGVNQPQHF. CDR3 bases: TGTGCCAGCAGGTCGGGTGTCAATCAGCCCCAGCATTTT.

The CDR3 region is CASGQQGNEQYF. The CDR3 DNA reads as TGTGCCAGCGGACAGCAGGGAAACGAGCAGTACTTC. The chain is built from TRBV6-6 and TRBJ2-7; possibly TRBD1 for D (6 bases). The germline V and J ends were trimmed by 8 bases and 5 bases, with 13 bases remaining between them. The CDR3 loop spans 12 amino acids. Germline lookup yields CDR1 MNHNY and CDR2 SVGAGI (reference sequence).

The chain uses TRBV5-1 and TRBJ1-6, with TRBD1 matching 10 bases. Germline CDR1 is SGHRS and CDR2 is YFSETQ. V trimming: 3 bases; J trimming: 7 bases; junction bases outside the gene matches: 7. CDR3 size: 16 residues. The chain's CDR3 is CASSSGTGDVNSPLHF. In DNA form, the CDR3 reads TGCGCCAGCAGCTCTGGGACAGGGGACGTAAATTCACCCCTCCACTTT.

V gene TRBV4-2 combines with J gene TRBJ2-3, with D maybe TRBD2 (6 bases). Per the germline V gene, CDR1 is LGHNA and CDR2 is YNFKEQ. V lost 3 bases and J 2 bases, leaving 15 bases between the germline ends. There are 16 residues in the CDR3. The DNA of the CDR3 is TGTGCCAGCAGCCACCCGGGAGTCCATTACACAGATACGCAGTATTTT. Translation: CASSHPGVHYTDTQYF.

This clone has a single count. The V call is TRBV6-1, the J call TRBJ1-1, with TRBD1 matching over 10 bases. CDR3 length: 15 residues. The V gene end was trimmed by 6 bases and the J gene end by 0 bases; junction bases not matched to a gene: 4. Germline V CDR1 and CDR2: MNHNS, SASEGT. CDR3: CASRLDRGMNTEAFF. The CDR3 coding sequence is TGTGCCAGCAGACTGGACAGGGGGATGAACACTGAAGCTTTCTTT.

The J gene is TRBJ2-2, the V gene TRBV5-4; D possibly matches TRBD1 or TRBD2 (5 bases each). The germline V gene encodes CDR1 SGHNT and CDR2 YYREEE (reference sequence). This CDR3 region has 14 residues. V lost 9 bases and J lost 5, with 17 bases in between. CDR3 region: CATRAGGSTGELFF. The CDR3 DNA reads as TGTGCCACCAGGGCAGGTGGGAGTACCGGGGAGCTGTTTTTT.